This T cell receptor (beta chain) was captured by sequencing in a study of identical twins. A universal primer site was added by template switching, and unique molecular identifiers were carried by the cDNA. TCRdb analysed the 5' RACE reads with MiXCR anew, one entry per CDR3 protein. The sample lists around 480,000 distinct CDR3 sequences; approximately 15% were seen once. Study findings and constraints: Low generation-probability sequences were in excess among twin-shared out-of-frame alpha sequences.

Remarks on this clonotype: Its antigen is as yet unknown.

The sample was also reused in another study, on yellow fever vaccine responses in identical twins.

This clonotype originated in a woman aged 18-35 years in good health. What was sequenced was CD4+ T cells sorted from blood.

The CDR3 is CSVAPGLGREKLFF. The CDR3 DNA sequence: TGCAGCGTAGCTCCGGGCCTCGGGCGTGAAAAACTGTTTTTT. The chain couples TRBV29-1 to TRBJ1-4; D ambiguous. Per germline, CDR1 SQVTM and CDR2 ANQGSEA. CDR3 length: 14 residues. The germline V and J ends were trimmed by 6 bases and 7 bases, with 18 bases remaining between them.